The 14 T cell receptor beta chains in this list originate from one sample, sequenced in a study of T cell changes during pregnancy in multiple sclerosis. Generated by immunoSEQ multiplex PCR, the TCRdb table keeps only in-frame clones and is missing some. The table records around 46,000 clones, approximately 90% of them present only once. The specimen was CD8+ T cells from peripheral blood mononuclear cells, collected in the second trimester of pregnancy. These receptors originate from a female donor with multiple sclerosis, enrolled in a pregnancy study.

CDR3 nucleotides: TGCGCCAGCAGCTTCGCGCAGGAGCTGTTTTTT. Amino acids: CASSFAQELFF. The chain has TRBV4-1 and TRBJ2-2; D is unclear. CDR3 length: 11 amino acids. Germline loops: CDR1 MGHRA, CDR2 YSYEKL. V dropped 5 bases and J dropped 10 bases, with 8 bases sitting between them.

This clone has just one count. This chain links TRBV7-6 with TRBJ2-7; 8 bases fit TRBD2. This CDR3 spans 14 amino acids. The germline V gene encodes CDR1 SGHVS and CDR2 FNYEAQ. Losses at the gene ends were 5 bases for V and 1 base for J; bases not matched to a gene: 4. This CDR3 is CASSISGASYEQYF. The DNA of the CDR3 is TGTGCCAGCAGCATTAGCGGGGCTTCCTACGAGCAGTACTTC.

The chain's CDR3 is CSLFNPIAGEQETQYF. The CDR3 DNA is TGCAGCCTTTTCAATCCTATAGCGGGGGAACAAGAGACCCAGTACTTC. The V and J genes are TRBV29-1 and TRBJ2-5, with 9 bases lining up with TRBD2. This CDR3 contains 16 residues. Per the germline V gene, CDR1 is SQVTM and CDR2 is ANQGSEA. Trimming cost V 8 bases and J 2 bases; bases outside gene matches: 15.

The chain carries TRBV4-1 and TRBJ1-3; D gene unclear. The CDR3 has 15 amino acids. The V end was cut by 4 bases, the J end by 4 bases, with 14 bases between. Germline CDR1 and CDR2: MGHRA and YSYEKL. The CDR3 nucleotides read TGCGCCAGCAGCCTCATCGACGAGACAGGAAACACCATATATTTT. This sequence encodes CASSLIDETGNTIYF.

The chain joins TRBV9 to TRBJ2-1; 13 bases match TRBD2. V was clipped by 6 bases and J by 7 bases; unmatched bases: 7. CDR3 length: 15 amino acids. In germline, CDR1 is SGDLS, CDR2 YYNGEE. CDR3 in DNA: TGTGCCAGCACTTCCGGGACTAGCGGGGTAAATGAGCAGTTCTTC. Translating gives CASTSGTSGVNEQFF.

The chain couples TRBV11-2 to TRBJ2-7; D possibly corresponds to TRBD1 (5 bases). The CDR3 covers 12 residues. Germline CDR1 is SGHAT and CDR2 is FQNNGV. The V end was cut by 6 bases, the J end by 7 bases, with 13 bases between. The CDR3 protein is CASSSTGLEQYF. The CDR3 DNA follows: TGTGCCAGCAGTTCCACAGGTCTGGAGCAGTACTTC. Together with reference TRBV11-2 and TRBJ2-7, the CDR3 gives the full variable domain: EAGVAQSPRYKIIEKRQSVAFWCNPISGHATLYWYQQILGQGPKLLIQFQNNGVVDDSQLPKDRFSAERLKGVDSTLKIQPAKLEDSAVYLCASSSTGLEQYFGPGTRLTVT.

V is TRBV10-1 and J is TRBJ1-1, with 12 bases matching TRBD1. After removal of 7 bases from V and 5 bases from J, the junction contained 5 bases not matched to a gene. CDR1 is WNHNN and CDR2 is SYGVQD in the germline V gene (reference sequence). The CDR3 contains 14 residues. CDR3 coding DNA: TGCGCCAGCAATAGGGGACAGGGGGCTACTGAAGCTTTCTTT. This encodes CASNRGQGATEAFF.

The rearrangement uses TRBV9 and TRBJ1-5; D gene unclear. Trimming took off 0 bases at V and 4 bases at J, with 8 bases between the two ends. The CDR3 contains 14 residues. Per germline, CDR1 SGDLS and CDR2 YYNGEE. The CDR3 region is CASSVDVGNQPQHF. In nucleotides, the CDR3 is TGTGCCAGCAGCGTAGATGTCGGTAATCAGCCCCAGCATTTT.

The CDR3 is CASSSSAGWETQYF. CDR3 nucleotides: TGTGCCAGCAGCTCGTCGGCGGGGTGGGAGACCCAGTACTTC. The chain employs TRBV5-6 and TRBJ2-5; D may be TRBD2 (6 bases). V shed 3 bases and J shed 5 bases, with 14 bases lying between them. The CDR3 has 14 amino acids. CDR1 SGHDT and CDR2 YYEEEE come from the germline V gene.

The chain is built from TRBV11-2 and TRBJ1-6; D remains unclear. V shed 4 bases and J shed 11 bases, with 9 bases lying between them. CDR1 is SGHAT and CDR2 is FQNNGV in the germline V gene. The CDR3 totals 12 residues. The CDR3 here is CASSSSLPPLHF. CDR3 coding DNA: TGTGCCAGCAGCTCCTCCCTTCCACCCCTCCACTTT.

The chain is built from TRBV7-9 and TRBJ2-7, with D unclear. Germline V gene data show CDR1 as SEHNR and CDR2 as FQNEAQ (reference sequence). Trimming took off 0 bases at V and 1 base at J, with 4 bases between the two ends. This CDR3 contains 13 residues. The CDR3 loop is CASSLASSYEQYF. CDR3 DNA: TGTGCCAGCAGCTTAGCGTCTTCCTACGAGCAGTACTTC. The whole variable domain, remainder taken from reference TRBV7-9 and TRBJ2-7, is DTGVSQNPRHKITKRGQNVTFRCDPISEHNRLYWYRQTLGQGPEFLTYFQNEAQLEKSRLLSDRFSAERPKGSFSTLEIQRTEQGDSAMYLCASSLASSYEQYFGPGTRLTVT.

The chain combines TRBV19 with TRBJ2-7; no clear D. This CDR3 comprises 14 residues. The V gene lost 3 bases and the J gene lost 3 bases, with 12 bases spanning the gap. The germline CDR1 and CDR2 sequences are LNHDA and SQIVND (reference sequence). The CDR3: CASSMALNYYEQYF. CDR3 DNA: TGTGCCAGTAGTATGGCTCTAAACTACTACGAGCAGTACTTC.

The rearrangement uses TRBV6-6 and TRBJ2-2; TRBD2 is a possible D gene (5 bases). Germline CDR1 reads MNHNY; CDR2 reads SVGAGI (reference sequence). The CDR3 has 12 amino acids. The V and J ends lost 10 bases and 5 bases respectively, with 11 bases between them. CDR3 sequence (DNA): TGTGCCATACAACGGGGAACCGGGGAGCTGTTTTTT. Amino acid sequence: CAIQRGTGELFF.

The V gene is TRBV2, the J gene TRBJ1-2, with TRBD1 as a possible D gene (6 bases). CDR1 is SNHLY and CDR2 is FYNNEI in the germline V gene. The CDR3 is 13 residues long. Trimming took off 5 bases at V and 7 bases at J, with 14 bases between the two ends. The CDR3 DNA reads TGTGCCAGCAGTCTCGGGGGGCGGAGTGGCTACACCTTC. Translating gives CASSLGGRSGYTF. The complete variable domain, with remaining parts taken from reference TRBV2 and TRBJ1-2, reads EPEVTQTPSHQVTQMGQEVILRCVPISNHLYFYWYRQILGQKVEFLVSFYNNEISEKSEIFDDQFSVERPDGSNFTLKIRSTKLEDSAMYFCASSLGGRSGYTFGSGTRLTVV.